The TCR beta chain under discussion was sequenced for a study of shared clonotypes between healthy human individuals. Trimming removed 6 bases at V and 1 base at J, with 12 bases between. Germline loops: CDR1 MNHEY, CDR2 SVGAGI. This CDR3 contains 14 residues. In the original processing: Junction-only sequences without quality scores came from ImmunoSEQ, so filtering differed. Profiling relied on immunoSEQ multiplex PCR, and the TCRdb table lists in-frame clones only, not all of them. From that table come the V and J calls and clone size; the DNA was used to work out D and trimming. The sample includes millions of clones, 85% to 95% of them seen just once.

Sequenced: naive CD4+ T cells sorted from blood. Subset denoted: CD45RA+ positively selected. This chain joins TRBV6-5 and TRBJ1-1, with TRBD1 as a possible D gene (6 bases). This receptor was obtained from a man aged 18 to 30 in good health. CDR3 nucleotides: TGTGCCAGCAGGGCCTGGACAGAGAACACTGAAGCTTTCTTT. Amino acid sequence: CASRAWTENTEAFF.